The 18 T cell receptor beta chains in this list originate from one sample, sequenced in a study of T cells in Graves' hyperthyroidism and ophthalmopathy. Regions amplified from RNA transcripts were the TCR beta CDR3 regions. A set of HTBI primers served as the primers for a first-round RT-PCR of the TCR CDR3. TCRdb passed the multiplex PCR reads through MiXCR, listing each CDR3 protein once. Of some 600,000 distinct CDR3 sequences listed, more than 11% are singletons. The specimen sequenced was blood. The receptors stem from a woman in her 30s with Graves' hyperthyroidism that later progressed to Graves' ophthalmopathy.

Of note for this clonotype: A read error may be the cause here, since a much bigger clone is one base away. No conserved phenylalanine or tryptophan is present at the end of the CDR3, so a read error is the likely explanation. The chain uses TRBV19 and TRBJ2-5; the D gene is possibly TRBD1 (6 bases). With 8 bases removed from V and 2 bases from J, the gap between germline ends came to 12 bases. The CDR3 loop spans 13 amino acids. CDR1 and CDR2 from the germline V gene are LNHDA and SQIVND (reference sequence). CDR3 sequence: CASRDNLQETQYS. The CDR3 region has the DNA TGTGCCAGTCGGGACAACCTACAAGAGACCCAGTACTCC.

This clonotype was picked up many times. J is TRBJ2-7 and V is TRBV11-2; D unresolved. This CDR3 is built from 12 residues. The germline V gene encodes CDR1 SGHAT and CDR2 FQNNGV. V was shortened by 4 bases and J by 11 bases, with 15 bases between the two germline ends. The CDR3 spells CASSSTSSSKYF. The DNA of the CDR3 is TGTGCCAGCAGCTCCACGAGCTCCTCAAAGTACTTC.

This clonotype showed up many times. CDR3 nucleotides: TGTGCCATCAGTGGGGGGTCGTTCAATGAGCAGTTCTTC. Its protein is CAISGGSFNEQFF. This chain connects TRBV10-3 to TRBJ2-1, with D perhaps given as TRBD1 or TRBD2 (5 bases each). Trimming removed 4 bases at V and 6 bases at J, with 10 bases between. CDR3 length: 13 residues. Germline CDR1 reads ENHRY; CDR2 reads SYGVKD.

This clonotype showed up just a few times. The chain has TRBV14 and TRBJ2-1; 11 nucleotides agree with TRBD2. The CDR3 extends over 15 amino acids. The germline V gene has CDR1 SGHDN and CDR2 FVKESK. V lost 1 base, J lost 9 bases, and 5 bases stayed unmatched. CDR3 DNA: TGTGCCAGCAGCCAAGTTAGCGGGAGGGCTAGTGAGCAGTTCTTC. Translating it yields CASSQVSGRASEQFF.

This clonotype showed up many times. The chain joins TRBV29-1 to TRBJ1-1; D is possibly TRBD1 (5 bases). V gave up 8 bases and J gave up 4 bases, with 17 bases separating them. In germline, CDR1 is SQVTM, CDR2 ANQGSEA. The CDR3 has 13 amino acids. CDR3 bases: TGCAGCCACCGACATTATGGGGGCACTGAAGCTTTCTTT. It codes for CSHRHYGGTEAFF.

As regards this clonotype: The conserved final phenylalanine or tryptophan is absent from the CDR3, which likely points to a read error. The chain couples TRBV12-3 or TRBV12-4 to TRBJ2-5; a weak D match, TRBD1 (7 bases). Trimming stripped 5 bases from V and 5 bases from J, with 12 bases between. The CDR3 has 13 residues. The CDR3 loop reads CASSTSGGETQYI. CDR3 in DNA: TGTGCCAGCAGTACCTCAGGGGGGGAGACCCAGTACATC.

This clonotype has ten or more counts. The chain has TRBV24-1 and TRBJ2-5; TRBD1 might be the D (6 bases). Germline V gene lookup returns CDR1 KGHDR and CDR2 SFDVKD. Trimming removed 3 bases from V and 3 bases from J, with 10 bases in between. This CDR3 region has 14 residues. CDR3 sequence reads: CATSDPTGKETQYF. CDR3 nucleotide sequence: TGTGCCACCAGTGATCCCACAGGGAAAGAGACCCAGTACTTC.

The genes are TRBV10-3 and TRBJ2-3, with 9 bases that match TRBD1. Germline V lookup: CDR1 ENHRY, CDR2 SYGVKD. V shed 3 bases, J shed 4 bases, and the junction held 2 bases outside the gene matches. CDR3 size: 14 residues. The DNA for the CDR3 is TGTGCCATCAGTGATAGGACAGGGGCAGATACGCAGTATTTT. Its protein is CAISDRTGADTQYF.

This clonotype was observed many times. The CDR3 sequence: CASNSGVSYNEQFF. CDR3 in DNA: TGTGCCAGCAACTCTGGAGTGAGCTACAATGAGCAGTTCTTC. The chain combines TRBV28 with TRBJ2-1; D gene uncertain. The CDR3 totals 14 residues. Trimming cost V 7 bases and J 3 bases, with 13 bases left between them. Germline CDR1 is MDHEN and CDR2 is SYDVKM.

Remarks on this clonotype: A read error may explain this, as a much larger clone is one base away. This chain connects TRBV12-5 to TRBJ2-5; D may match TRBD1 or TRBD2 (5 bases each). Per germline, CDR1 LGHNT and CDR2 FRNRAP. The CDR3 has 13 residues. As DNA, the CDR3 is TGTGCTAGTGGTTGGGGACCTCAAGAGGCCCAGTACTTC. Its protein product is CASGWGPQEAQYF.

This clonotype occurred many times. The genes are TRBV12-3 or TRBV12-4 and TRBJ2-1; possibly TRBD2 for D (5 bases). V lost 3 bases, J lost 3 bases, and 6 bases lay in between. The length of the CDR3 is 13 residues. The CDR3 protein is CASSLTNYNEQFF. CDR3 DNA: TGTGCCAGCAGTTTGACTAACTACAATGAGCAGTTCTTC.

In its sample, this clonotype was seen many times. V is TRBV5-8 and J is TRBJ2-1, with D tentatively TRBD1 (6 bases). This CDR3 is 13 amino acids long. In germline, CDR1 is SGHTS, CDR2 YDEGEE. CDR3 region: CVSYDWGRNEQFF. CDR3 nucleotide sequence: TGTGTCTCATATGATTGGGGGCGCAATGAGCAGTTCTTC. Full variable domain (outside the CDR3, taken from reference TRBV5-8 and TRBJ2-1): EAGVTQSPTHLIKTRGQQATLRCSPISGHTSVYWYQQALGLGLQFLLWYDEGEERNRGNFPPRFSGRQFPNYSSELNVNALELEDSALYLCVSYDWGRNEQFFGPGTRLTVL.

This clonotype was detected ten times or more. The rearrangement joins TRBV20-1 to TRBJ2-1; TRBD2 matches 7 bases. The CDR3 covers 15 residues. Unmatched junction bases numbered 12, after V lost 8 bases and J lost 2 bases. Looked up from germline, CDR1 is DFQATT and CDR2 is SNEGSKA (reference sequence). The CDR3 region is CSPIRTGLAYNEQFF. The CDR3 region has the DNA TGCAGTCCCATCAGGACCGGACTAGCCTACAATGAGCAGTTCTTC.

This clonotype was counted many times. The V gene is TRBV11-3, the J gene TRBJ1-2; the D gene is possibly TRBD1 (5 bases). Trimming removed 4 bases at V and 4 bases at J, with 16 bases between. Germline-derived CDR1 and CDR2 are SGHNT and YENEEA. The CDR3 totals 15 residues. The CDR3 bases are TGTGCCAGCAGCTCAATCGACAGACCTACCTATGGCTACACCTTC. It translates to CASSSIDRPTYGYTF.

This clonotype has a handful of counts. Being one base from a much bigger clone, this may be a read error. CDR3 bases: TGTGCCAGCGGGGGACAGGGTTTTACCTATGGCTACACCTTC. Protein sequence: CASGGQGFTYGYTF. The J gene is TRBJ1-2, the V gene TRBV28; 9 nucleotides line up with TRBD1. This CDR3 comprises 14 residues. V lost 8 bases to trimming and J lost 4 bases; unmatched junction nucleotides: 8. From germline, CDR1 is MDHEN and CDR2 SYDVKM.

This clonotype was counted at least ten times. Written as DNA, the CDR3 is TGTGCCATCAGTGAGGGACAGGGGATTTCACCCCTCCACTTT. It is translated as CAISEGQGISPLHF. V is TRBV10-3 and J is TRBJ1-6, with 9 bases matching TRBD1. Trimming cost V 2 bases and J 9 bases; bases outside gene matches: 2. Per the germline V gene, CDR1 is ENHRY and CDR2 is SYGVKD. The CDR3 has 14 amino acids.

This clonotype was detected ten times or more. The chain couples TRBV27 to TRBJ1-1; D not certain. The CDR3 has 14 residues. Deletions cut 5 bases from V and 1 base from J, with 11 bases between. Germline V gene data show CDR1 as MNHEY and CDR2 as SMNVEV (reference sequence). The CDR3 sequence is CASSLLSANTEAFF. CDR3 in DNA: TGTGCCAGCAGTCTACTGTCCGCGAACACTGAAGCTTTCTTT.

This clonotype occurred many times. The CDR3 DNA follows: TGTGCCAGCAGTACGGTTTACCAAGAGACCCAGTACTTC. Translating it yields CASSTVYQETQYF. The rearrangement uses TRBV27 and TRBJ2-5; no clear D. The CDR3 covers 13 residues. Germline CDR1 and CDR2: MNHEY and SMNVEV (reference sequence). Trimming removed 5 bases from V and 0 bases from J, with 7 bases in between.